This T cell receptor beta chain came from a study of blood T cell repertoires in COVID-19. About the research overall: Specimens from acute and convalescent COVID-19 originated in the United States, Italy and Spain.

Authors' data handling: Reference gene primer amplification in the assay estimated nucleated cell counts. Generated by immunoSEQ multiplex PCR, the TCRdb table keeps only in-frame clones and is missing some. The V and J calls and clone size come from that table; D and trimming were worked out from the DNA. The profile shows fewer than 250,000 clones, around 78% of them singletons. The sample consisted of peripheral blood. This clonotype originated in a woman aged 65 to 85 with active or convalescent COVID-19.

CDR3 residues: CAISEGPGQGHYGYTF. The CDR3, as DNA: TGTGCCATCAGTGAGGGACCGGGACAGGGGCACTATGGCTACACCTTC. V usage is TRBV10-3 and J usage is TRBJ1-2; 10 bases map to TRBD1. V shed 2 bases, J shed 3 bases, and the junction held 6 bases outside the gene matches. The CDR3 covers 16 residues. The germline V gene has CDR1 ENHRY and CDR2 SYGVKD.